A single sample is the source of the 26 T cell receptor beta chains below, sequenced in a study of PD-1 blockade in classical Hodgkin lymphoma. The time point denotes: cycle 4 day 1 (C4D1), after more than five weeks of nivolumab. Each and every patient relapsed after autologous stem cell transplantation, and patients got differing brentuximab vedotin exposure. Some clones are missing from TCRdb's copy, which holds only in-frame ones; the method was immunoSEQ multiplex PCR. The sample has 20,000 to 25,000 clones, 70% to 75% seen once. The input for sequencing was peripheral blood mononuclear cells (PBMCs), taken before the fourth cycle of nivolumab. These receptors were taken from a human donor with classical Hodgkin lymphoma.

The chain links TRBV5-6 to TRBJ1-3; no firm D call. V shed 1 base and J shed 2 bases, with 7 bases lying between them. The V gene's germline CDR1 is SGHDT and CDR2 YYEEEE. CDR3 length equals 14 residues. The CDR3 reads CASSLLAAGNTIYF. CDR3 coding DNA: TGTGCCAGCAGCTTGTTGGCCGCTGGAAACACCATATATTTT.

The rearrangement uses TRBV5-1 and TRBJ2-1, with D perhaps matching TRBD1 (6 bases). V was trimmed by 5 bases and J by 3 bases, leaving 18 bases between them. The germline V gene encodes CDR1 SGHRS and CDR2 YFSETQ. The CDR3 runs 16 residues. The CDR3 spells CASRYGTPDLYNEQFF. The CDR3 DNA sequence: TGCGCCAGCAGGTACGGGACACCGGACCTCTACAATGAGCAGTTCTTC. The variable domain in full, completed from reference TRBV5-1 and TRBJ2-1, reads KAGVTQTPRYLIKTRGQQVTLSCSPISGHRSVSWYQQTPGQGLQFLFEYFSETQRNKGNFPGRFSGRQFSNSRSEMNVSTLELGDSALYLCASRYGTPDLYNEQFFGPGTRLTVL.

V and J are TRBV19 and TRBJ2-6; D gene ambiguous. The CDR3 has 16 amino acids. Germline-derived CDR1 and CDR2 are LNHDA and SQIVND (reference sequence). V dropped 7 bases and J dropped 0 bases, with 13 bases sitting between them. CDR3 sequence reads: CASTGRKSSGANVLTF. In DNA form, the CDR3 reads TGTGCCAGTACAGGACGGAAGAGCTCTGGGGCCAACGTCCTGACTTTC.

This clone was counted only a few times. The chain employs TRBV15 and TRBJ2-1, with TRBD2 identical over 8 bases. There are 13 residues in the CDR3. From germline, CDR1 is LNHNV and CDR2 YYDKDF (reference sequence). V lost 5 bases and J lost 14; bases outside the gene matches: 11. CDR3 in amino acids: CATSAGLGFDEFF. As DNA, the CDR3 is TGTGCCACCAGCGCGGGACTAGGTTTCGATGAGTTCTTC.

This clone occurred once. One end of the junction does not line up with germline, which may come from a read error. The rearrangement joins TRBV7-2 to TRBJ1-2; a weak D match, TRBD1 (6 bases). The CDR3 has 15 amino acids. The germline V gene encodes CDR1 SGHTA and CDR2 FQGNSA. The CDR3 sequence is CASSPGTTANYGYTF. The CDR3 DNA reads TGCGCCAGCAGCCCAGGGACAACTGCAAACTATGGCTACACCTTC.

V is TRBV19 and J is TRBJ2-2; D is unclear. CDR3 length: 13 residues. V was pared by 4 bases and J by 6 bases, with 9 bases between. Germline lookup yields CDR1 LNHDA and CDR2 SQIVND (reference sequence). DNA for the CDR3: TGTGCCAGTAGTACCCGATCCGCCGGGGAGCTGTTTTTT. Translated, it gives CASSTRSAGELFF.

The CDR3 sequence is CASSLANTGELFF. Written as DNA, the CDR3 is TGCGCCAGCAGCTTGGCCAACACCGGGGAGCTGTTTTTT. This chain joins TRBV5-1 and TRBJ2-2; D remains ambiguous. Germline values: CDR1 SGHRS, CDR2 YFSETQ. The ends were cut back, 0 bases at V and 2 bases at J, with 2 bases in the middle. The CDR3 sequence is 13 residues long.

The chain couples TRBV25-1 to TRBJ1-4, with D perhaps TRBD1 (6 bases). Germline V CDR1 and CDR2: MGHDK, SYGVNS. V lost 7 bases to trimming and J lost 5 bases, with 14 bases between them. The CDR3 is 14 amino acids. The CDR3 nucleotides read TGTGCCAGCACCCAGGGGATCGAAAATGAAAAACTGTTTTTT. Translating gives CASTQGIENEKLFF.

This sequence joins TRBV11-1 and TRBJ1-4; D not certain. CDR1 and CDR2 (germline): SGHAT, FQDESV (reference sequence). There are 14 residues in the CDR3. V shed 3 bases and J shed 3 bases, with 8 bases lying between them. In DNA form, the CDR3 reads TGTGCCAGCAGCTTCGTCGGCTCTAATGAAAAACTGTTTTTT. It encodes CASSFVGSNEKLFF.

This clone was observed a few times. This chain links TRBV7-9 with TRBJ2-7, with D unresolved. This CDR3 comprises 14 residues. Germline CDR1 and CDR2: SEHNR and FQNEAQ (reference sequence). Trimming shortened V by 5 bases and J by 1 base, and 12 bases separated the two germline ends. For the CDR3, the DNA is TGTGCCAGCAGCCACTCGGCATTTTCCTACGAGCAGTACTTC. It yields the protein CASSHSAFSYEQYF.

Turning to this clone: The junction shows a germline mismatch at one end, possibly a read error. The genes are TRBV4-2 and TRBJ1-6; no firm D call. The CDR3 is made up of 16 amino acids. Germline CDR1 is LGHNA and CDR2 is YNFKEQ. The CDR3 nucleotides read TGTGCCAGCAGCCAAGAGGTGGGTGCCTATAATTCACTCCTCCACTTT. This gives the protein CASSQEVGAYNSLLHF.

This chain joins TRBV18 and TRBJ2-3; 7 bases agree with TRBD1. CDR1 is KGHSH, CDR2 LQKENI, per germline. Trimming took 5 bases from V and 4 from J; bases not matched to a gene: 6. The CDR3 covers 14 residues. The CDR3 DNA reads TGTGCCAGCTCATCGGTACAGGGGTCAGATACGCAGTATTTT. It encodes CASSSVQGSDTQYF.

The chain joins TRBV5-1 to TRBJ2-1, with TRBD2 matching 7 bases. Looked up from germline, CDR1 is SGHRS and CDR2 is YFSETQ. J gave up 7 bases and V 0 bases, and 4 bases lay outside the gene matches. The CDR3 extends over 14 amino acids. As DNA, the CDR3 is TGCGCCAGCAGCTTGGAAAGGACTAGGAATGAGCAGTTCTTC. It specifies CASSLERTRNEQFF.

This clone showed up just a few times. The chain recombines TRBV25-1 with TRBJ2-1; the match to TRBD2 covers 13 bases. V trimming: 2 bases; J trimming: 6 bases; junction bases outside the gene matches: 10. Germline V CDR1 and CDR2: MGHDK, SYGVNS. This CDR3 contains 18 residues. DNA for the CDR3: TGTGCCAGCAGTGAAAGGACTAGCGGGAGTGAGATTTTCAATGAGCAGTTCTTC. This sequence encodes CASSERTSGSEIFNEQFF.

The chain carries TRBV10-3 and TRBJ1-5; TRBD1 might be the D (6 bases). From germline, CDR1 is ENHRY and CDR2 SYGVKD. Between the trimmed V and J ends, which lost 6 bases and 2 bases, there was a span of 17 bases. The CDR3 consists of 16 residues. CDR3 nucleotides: TGTGCCATCAGGAGCGCTCAGGGGTCGGGCAATCAGCCCCAGCATTTT. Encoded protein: CAIRSAQGSGNQPQHF.

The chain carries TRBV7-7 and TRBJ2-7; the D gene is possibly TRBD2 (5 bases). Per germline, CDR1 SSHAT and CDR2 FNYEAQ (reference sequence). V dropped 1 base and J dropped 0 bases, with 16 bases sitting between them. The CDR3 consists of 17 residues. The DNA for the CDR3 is TGTGCCAGCAGCTTAGAAACCCCTACTAGAGGCTCCTACGAGCAGTACTTC. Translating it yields CASSLETPTRGSYEQYF.

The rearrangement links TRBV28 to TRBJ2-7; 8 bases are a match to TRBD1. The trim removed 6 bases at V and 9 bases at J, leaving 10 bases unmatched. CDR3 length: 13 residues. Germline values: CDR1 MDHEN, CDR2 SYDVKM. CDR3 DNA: TGTGCCAGCAGCGGACAGGGCCTAGTTGTGCAGTACTTC. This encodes CASSGQGLVVQYF.

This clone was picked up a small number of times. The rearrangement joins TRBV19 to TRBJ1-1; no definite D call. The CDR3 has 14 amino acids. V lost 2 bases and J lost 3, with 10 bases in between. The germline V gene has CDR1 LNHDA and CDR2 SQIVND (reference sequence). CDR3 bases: TGTGCCAGTAGTATATTGTTTCAGGACACTGAAGCTTTCTTT. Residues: CASSILFQDTEAFF. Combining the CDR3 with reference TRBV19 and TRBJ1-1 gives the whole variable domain DGGITQSPKYLFRKEGQNVTLSCEQNLNHDAMYWYRQDPGQGLRLIYYSQIVNDFQKGDIAEGYSVSREKKESFPLTVTSAQKNPTAFYLCASSILFQDTEAFFGQGTRLTVV.

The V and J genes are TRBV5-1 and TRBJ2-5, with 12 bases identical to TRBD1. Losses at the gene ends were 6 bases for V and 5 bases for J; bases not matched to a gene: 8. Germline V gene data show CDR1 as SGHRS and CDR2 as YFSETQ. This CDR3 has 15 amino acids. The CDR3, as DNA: TGCGCCAGCAACTCGGGACAGGGGGCATGGGAGACCCAGTACTTC. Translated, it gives CASNSGQGAWETQYF.

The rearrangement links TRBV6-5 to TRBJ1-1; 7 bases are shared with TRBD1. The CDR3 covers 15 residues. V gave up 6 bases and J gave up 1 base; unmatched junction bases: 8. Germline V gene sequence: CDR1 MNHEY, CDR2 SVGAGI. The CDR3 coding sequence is TGTGCCAGCAGCCCAAGGGGACAGCCGAACACTGAAGCTTTCTTT. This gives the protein CASSPRGQPNTEAFF.

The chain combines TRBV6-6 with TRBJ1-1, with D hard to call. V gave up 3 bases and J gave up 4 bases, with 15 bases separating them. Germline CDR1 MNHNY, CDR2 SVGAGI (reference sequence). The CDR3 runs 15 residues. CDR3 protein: CASSYLSYRGTEAFF. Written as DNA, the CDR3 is TGTGCCAGCAGTTATTTGAGCTATCGGGGCACTGAAGCTTTCTTT.

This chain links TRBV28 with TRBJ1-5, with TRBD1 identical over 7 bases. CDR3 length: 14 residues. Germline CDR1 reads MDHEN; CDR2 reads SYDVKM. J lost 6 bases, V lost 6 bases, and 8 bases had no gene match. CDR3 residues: CASRLTGNFQPQHF. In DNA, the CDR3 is TGTGCCAGCAGGCTGACAGGGAATTTTCAGCCCCAGCATTTT.

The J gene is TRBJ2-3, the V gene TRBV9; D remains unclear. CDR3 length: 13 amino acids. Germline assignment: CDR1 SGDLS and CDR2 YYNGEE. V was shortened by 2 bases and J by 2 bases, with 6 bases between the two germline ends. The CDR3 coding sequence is TGTGCCAGCAGCGTGGACCCCACAGATACGCAGTATTTT. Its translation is CASSVDPTDTQYF.

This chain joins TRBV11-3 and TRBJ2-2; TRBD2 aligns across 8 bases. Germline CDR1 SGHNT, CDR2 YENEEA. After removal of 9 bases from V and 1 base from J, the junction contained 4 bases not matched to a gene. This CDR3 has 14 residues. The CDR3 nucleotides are TGTGCCAGTACCGGGACTAGGAACACCGGGGAGCTGTTTTTT. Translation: CASTGTRNTGELFF.

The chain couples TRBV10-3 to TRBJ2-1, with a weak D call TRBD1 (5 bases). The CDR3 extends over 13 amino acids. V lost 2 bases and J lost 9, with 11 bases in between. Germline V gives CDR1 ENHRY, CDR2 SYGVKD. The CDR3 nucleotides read TGTGCCATCAGTGAGGGGCAGGGCGGTGAGCAGTTCTTC. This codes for CAISEGQGGEQFF.

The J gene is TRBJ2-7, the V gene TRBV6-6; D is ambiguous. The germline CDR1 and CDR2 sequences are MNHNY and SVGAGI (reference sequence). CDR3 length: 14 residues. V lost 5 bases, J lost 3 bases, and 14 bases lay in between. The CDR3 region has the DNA TGTGCCAGCAGTGTCGTCGTTGGGGACTACGAGCAGTACTTC. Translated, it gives CASSVVVGDYEQYF.